Below, one TCR beta chain is given with its context. Antigen specificity is unknown. The data originate from a study of cytomegalovirus exposure and HLA in healthy donors. Study conclusions and caveats: Presence/absence results assume similar sequencing depth per donor, which may not hold. The sole available immune exposure information was CMV serostatus.

This CDR3 region has 13 residues. Germline V gene sequence: CDR1 MNHNS, CDR2 SASEGT. Trimming left V 3 bases short and J 2 bases short, with 5 bases between. The study ran its PCR with 60 Vbeta and 13 Jbeta primers. Assay: immunoSEQ multiplex PCR; the TCRdb copy retains only in-frame clones and omits some. The sample holds about 110,000 clones, over 65% seen once. The clonotype originates from a woman aged 30 to 39 in good health and CMV-seronegative. The chain couples TRBV6-1 to TRBJ1-5; perhaps TRBD1 as D (5 bases). Specimen: PBMCs. In DNA, the CDR3 is TGTGCCAGCAGTGACAGGGGCAATCAGCCCCAGCATTTT. Its protein product is CASSDRGNQPQHF.